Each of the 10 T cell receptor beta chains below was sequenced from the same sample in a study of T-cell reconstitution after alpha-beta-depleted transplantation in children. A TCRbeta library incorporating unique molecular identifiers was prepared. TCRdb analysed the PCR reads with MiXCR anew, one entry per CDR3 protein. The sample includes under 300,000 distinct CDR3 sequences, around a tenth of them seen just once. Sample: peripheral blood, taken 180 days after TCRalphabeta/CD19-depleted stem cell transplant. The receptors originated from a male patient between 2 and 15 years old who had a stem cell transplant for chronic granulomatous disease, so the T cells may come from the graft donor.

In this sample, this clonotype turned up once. CDR3 loop: CASSRLKGLGTDTQYF. The CDR3 region has the DNA TGTGCCAGCAGCCGACTGAAGGGACTTGGCACAGATACGCAGTATTTT. The chain recombines TRBV14 with TRBJ2-3, with D possibly matching TRBD2 (6 bases). In germline, CDR1 is SGHDN, CDR2 FVKESK. This CDR3 is built from 16 residues. V dropped 4 bases and J dropped 1 base, with 15 bases sitting between them.

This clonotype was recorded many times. CDR3 nucleotides: TGCGCCAGCAGTGGCACTTCTAGCACAGATACGCAGTATTTT. Protein product: CASSGTSSTDTQYF. The rearrangement joins TRBV5-1 to TRBJ2-3; D gene ambiguous. The CDR3 totals 14 residues. Germline V gives CDR1 SGHRS, CDR2 YFSETQ. The germline V and J ends were trimmed by 5 bases and 0 bases, with 10 bases remaining between them.

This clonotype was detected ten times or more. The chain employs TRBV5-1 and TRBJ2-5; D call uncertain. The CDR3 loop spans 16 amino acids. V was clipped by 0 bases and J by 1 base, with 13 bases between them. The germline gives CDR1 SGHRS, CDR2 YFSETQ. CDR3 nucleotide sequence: TGCGCCAGCAGCTTGGCCCCGGGTACGGGCCAAGAGACCCAGTACTTC. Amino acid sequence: CASSLAPGTGQETQYF.

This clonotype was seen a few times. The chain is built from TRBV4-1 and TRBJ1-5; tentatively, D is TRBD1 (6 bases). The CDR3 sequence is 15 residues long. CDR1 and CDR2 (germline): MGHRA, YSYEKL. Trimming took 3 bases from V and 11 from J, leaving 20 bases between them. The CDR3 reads CASSHVLQGIKAQHF. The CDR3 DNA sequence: TGCGCCAGCAGCCACGTCCTTCAGGGGATCAAGGCCCAGCATTTT.

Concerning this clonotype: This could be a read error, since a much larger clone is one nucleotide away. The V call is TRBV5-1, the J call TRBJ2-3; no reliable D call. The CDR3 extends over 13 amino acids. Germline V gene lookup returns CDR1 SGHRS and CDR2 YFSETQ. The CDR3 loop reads CASRRDGTDTQFF. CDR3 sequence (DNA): TGCGCCAGCAGACGAGACGGCACAGATACGCAGTTTTTT. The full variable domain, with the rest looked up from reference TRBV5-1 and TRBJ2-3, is KAGVTQTPRYLIKTRGQQVTLSCSPISGHRSVSWYQQTPGQGLQFLFEYFSETQRNKGNFPGRFSGRQFSNSRSEMNVSTLELGDSALYLCASRRDGTDTQFFGPGTRLTVL.

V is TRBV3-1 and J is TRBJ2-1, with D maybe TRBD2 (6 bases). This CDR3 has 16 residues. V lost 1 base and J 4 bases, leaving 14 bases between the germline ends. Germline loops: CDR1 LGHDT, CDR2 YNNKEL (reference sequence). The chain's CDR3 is CASSQAFIGGYNEQFF. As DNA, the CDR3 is TGTGCCAGCAGCCAAGCGTTCATTGGGGGGTACAATGAGCAGTTCTTC.

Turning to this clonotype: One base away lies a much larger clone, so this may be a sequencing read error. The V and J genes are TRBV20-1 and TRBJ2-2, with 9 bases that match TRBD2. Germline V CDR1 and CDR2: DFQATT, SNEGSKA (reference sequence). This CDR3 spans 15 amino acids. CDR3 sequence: CSARPGLAGTGELVF. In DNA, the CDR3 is TGCAGTGCTAGACCGGGACTAGCAGGGACCGGGGAGCTGGTTTTT.

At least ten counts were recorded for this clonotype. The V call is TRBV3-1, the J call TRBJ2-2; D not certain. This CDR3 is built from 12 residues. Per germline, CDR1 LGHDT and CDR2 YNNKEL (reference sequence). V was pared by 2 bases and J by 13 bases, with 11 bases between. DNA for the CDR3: TGTGCCAGCAGCCAAAAGCTGCCGGGGCTGTTTTTT. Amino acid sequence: CASSQKLPGLFF. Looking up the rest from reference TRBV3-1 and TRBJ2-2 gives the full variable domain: DTAVSQTPKYLVTQMGNDKSIKCEQNLGHDTMYWYKQDSKKFLKIMFSYNNKELIINETVPNRFSPKSPDKAHLNLHINSLELGDSAVYFCASSQKLPGLFFGEGSRLTVL.

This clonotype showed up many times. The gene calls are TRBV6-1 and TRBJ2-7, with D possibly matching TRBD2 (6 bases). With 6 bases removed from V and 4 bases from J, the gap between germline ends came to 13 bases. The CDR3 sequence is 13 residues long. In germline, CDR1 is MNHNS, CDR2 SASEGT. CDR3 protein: CASSVPGSYEQYF. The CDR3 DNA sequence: TGTGCCAGCAGCGTACCCGGGAGTTACGAGCAGTACTTC.

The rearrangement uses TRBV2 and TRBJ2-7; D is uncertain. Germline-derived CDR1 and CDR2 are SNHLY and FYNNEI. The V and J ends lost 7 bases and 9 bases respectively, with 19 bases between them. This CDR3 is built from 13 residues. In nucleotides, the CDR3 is TGTGCCAGCATTGTTAAAAGGGAATCTCGGCAGTACTTC. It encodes CASIVKRESRQYF.